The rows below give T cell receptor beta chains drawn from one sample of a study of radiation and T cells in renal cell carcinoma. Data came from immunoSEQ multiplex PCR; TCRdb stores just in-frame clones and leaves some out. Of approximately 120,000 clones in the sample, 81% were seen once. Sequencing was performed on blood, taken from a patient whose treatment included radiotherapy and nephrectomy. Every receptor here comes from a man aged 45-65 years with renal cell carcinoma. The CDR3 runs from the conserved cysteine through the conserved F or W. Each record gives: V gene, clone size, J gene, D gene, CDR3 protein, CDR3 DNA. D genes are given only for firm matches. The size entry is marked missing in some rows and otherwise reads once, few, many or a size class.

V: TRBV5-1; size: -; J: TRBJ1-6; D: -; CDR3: CASSLSGDSPLHF; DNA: TGCGCCAGCAGCTTGTCCGGTGACTCACCCCTCCACTTT
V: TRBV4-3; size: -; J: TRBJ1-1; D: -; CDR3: CASSQAQNTEAFF; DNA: TGCGCCAGCAGCCAAGCACAGAACACTGAAGCTTTCTTT
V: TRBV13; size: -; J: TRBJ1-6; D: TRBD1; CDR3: CASSAHRGFGSPLHF; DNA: TGTGCCAGCAGCGCCCACAGGGGATTCGGTTCACCCCTCCACTTT
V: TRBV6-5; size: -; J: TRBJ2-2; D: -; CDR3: CASSYTGTNTGELFF; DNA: TGTGCCAGCAGCTACACCGGGACCAACACCGGGGAGCTGTTTTTT
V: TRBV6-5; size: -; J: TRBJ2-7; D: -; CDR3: CASKPGLVSHEQYF; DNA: TGTGCCAGCAAGCCGGGACTGGTCTCACACGAGCAGTACTTC
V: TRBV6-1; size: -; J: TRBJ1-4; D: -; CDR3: CASSRDRRNEKLFF; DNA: TGTGCCAGCAGTCGGGACCGACGCAATGAAAAACTGTTTTTT
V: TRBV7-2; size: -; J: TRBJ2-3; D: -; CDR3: CASSLGGRSDTQYF; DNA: TGTGCCAGCAGCTTAGGGGGGCGGTCAGATACGCAGTATTTT
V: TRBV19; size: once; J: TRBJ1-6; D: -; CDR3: CASSIREGSPLHF; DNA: TGTGCCAGTAGTATTAGGGAGGGTTCACCCCTCCACTTT
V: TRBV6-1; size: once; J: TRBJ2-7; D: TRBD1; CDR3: CASRNRGASYEQYF; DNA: TGTGCCAGCAGAAACAGGGGGGCGTCCTACGAGCAGTACTTC
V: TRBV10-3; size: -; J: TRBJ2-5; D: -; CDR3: CAISEMEQETQYF; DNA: TGTGCCATCAGTGAGATGGAACAAGAGACCCAGTACTTC
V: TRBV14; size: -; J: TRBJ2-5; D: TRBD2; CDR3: CASSQGFSSGSRETQYF; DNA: TGTGCCAGCAGCCAAGGTTTTTCTAGCGGGAGTCGAGAGACCCAGTACTTC
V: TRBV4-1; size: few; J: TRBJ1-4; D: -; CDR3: CASSQEWQPDNEKLFF; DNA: TGCGCCAGCAGCCAAGAGTGGCAGCCTGATAATGAAAAACTGTTTTTT
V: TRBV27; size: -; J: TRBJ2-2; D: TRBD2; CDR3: CASSPQLGGGISGELFF; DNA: TGTGCCAGCAGTCCGCAACTTGGCGGGGGGATATCCGGGGAGCTGTTTTTT
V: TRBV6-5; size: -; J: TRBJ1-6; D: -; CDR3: CASTLRYNSPLHF; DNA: TGTGCCAGCACCTTGCGCTATAATTCACCCCTCCACTTT
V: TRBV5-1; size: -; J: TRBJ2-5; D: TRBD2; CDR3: CASSLVRGLAGFQETQYF; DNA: TGCGCCAGCAGTCTAGTACGGGGACTAGCGGGTTTCCAAGAGACCCAGTACTTC